A selection of T cell receptor beta chains follows, all from one sample in a study of cytomegalovirus exposure and HLA in healthy donors. Data came from immunoSEQ multiplex PCR; TCRdb stores just in-frame clones and leaves some out. The sample shows approximately 170,000 clones, 74% of them seen only once. Sequenced: PBMCs. All receptors derive from a woman aged 30 to 39 in good health and CMV-seropositive. The CDR3 runs from the conserved cysteine through the conserved F or W. The D gene is left open where the match is weak. Some rows have no size entry. The others give once, few or many, or a class for an expanded clone.

clone_size,d_call,j_call,v_call,cdr3_aa,cdr3_nt
NA,NA,TRBJ2-1,TRBV28,CASRTSREVVDNEQFF,TGTGCCAGCAGAACTTCCAGGGAAGTGGTAGACAATGAGCAGTTCTTC
few,NA,TRBJ1-5,TRBV7-8,CASSLRGIGNQPQHF,TGTGCCAGCAGCTTAAGGGGGATTGGCAATCAGCCCCAGCATTTT
once,NA,TRBJ2-1,TRBV7-9,CASSPPSQDEQFF,TGTGCCAGCAGCCCACCTAGCCAGGATGAGCAGTTCTTC
NA,NA,TRBJ2-5,TRBV5-5,CASSLGSYQETQYF,TGTGCCAGCAGCTTGGGGAGCTACCAAGAGACCCAGTACTTC
NA,NA,TRBJ2-7,TRBV5-1,CASSGGFLLYEQYF,TGCGCCAGCAGCGGAGGGTTTCTCTTGTACGAGCAGTACTTC
NA,NA,TRBJ2-7,TRBV12-5,CASGLALRFEKTDYSEQYF,TGTGCTAGTGGTTTGGCCCTCCGTTTCGAGAAGACAGATTACTCCGAGCAGTACTTC
once,TRBD1,TRBJ2-7,TRBV11-2,CASSDRASYEQYF,TGTGCCAGCAGCGACAGGGCTTCCTACGAGCAGTACTTC
few,TRBD1,TRBJ2-7,TRBV27,CASSLTGAGTYEQYF,TGTGCCAGCAGTTTGACAGGGGCGGGGACCTACGAGCAGTACTTC
once,NA,TRBJ2-7,TRBV10-3,CAISEAPGRGSSYEQYF,TGTGCCATCAGTGAGGCGCCGGGACGGGGGAGCTCCTACGAGCAGTACTTC
once,NA,TRBJ1-3,TRBV27,CASRDISGNTIYF,TGTGCCAGCAGGGACATCTCTGGAAACACCATATATTTT
NA,NA,TRBJ2-7,TRBV28,CASTGGATPYEQYF,TGTGCCAGTACAGGGGGGGCTACGCCCTACGAGCAGTACTTC
NA,NA,TRBJ2-1,TRBV28,CASRQFGSGQSQFF,TGTGCCAGCAGACAATTCGGGTCGGGACAAAGTCAGTTCTTC
NA,NA,TRBJ2-7,TRBV7-2,CASSLGVGSPYEQYF,TGTGCCAGCAGCTTAGGTGTCGGGAGCCCCTACGAGCAGTACTTC
NA,NA,TRBJ1-2,TRBV28,CASSFQGSREYGYTF,TGTGCCAGCAGTTTTCAGGGGAGTAGGGAGTATGGCTACACCTTC
NA,NA,TRBJ2-7,TRBV5-6,CASSLRPGETYEQYF,TGTGCCAGCAGCTTGAGGCCAGGGGAGACCTACGAGCAGTACTTC
NA,TRBD1,TRBJ2-1,TRBV18,CASSSLGTGGTWRNEQFF,TGTGCCAGCTCTAGCCTTGGGACAGGGGGCACATGGCGCAATGAGCAGTTCTTC
NA,NA,TRBJ1-1,TRBV7-2,CASSLDRFTEAFF,TGTGCCAGCAGCTTAGACAGATTCACTGAAGCTTTCTTT
NA,TRBD2,TRBJ2-3,TRBV27,CASSVGRAADTQYF,TGTGCCAGCAGTGTCGGGAGGGCCGCAGATACGCAGTATTTT
NA,NA,TRBJ1-5,TRBV15,CATSRASDSNQPQHF,TGTGCCACCAGCAGAGCCTCGGACAGTAATCAGCCCCAGCATTTT
NA,TRBD1,TRBJ2-2,TRBV6-1,CASSRTGPGELFF,TGTGCCAGCAGTCGGACAGGCCCCGGGGAGCTGTTTTTT
few,TRBD1,TRBJ2-7,TRBV4-1,CASIPGQGAPYEQYF,TGCGCCAGCATCCCTGGACAGGGGGCGCCATACGAGCAGTACTTC
few,NA,TRBJ1-1,TRBV30,CAWSREGDVKAFF,TGTGCCTGGTCAAGGGAGGGGGACGTGAAAGCTTTCTTT
NA,NA,TRBJ1-1,TRBV10-2,CASSASRRVGRRNTEAFF,TGCGCCAGCAGTGCCTCAAGGAGGGTGGGTCGAAGGAACACTGAAGCTTTCTTT
NA,TRBD1,TRBJ1-6,TRBV16,CASSPWTGDGSPLHF,TGTGCCAGCAGCCCTTGGACAGGGGACGGTTCACCCCTCCACTTT
NA,NA,TRBJ2-7,TRBV4-1,CASFSKQKAAYEQYF,TGCGCCAGTTTTTCCAAGCAGAAGGCGGCATACGAGCAGTACTTC
NA,TRBD2,TRBJ2-1,TRBV7-2,CASSSGTDGGTGSEQFF,TGTGCCAGCAGCTCCGGGACCGACGGGGGGACCGGGAGTGAGCAGTTCTTC
NA,TRBD2,TRBJ2-7,TRBV5-8,CASRPRSGRLGEQYF,TGTGCCAGCAGACCCCGTAGCGGGAGGCTGGGCGAGCAGTACTTC
NA,NA,TRBJ1-2,TRBV28,CASSLWDSNYGYTF,TGTGCCAGCAGTTTATGGGACTCCAACTATGGCTACACCTTC
NA,TRBD1,TRBJ1-1,TRBV6-5,CASSYGLQGAEAFF,TGTGCCAGCAGTTATGGGCTACAGGGGGCTGAAGCTTTCTTT
once,TRBD2,TRBJ2-5,TRBV6-6,CASRRGTSGRAETQYF,TGTGCCAGCAGACGAGGGACTAGCGGGAGGGCGGAGACCCAGTACTTC
NA,NA,TRBJ2-3,TRBV7-2,CASSLRLELADTQYF,TGTGCCAGCAGCTTAAGGCTAGAGTTGGCAGATACGCAGTATTTT
NA,NA,TRBJ1-5,TRBV28,CASSALPFNQPQHF,TGTGCCAGCAGTGCACTCCCCTTTAATCAGCCCCAGCATTTT
NA,TRBD2,TRBJ2-7,TRBV18,CASSRSSGLAGAYEQYF,TGTGCCAGCTCCCGGTCTTCGGGACTAGCGGGAGCCTACGAGCAGTACTTC
NA,TRBD2,TRBJ2-1,TRBV28,CASFHSSGSQYNEQFF,TGTGCCAGCTTCCACTCGAGCGGGAGTCAATACAATGAGCAGTTCTTC
NA,NA,TRBJ1-1,TRBV28,CASRARVLDTEAFF,TGTGCCAGCAGGGCCAGGGTTCTGGACACTGAAGCTTTCTTT
NA,TRBD2,TRBJ2-1,TRBV19,CASSGTSFSRSYNEQFF,TGTGCCAGTAGTGGGACTAGCTTTTCTCGCTCCTACAATGAGCAGTTCTTC
NA,NA,TRBJ2-7,TRBV10-1,CASSPGVGANYEQYF,TGCGCCAGCAGCCCAGGCGTTGGGGCCAACTACGAGCAGTACTTC
NA,NA,TRBJ2-6,TRBV2,CASSGPGSGANVLTF,TGTGCCAGCAGTGGTCCGGGATCTGGGGCCAACGTCCTGACTTTC
NA,NA,TRBJ2-7,TRBV5-1,CASSLGHSYEQYF,TGCGCCAGCAGCTTAGGACACTCCTACGAGCAGTACTTC
few,TRBD1,TRBJ2-6,TRBV6-5,CASSYGQGRGANVLTF,TGTGCCAGCAGTTACGGACAGGGGAGAGGGGCCAACGTCCTGACTTTC